This T cell receptor beta chain emerged from a study of human T cells and chemical hapten exposure. Study-wide context: Read at 6 days, the patch tests placed 0.01% DPC on the upper back. Small discrepancies in pooled library volume mainly accounted for the varying TCR yields per sample. Study-wide findings and caveats: TCRs at high frequency, those above 1 in 1000, did not change with DPC sensitization. Alopecia affecting every donor means their immune response may not match healthy people's.

Using its own MiXCR run on the RACE reads, TCRdb lists one record per CDR3 protein. This sample has under 400,000 distinct CDR3 sequences, with roughly 4.6% found just once. This clonotype was detected ten times or more. The antigen is undetermined. Time point reported: pre-sensitization, week 0. The treatment here: therapeutic diphenylcyclopropenone sensitization with weekly scalp DPC. Between the trimmed V and J ends, which lost 2 bases and 0 bases, there was a span of 10 bases. Germline CDR1 is LGHNT and CDR2 is FRNRAP. The CDR3 is 15 residues long. The input for sequencing was whole blood, taken in connection with sensitization to the hapten diphenylcyclopropenone (DPC). The rearrangement joins TRBV12-5 to TRBJ1-1; possibly TRBD1 for D (5 bases). This TCR derives from a woman aged 45-65 years with alopecia areata. Some clones in this sample may be carry-over from other donors' samples. CDR3 nucleotide sequence: TGTGCTAGTGGTTTGTGGGGGGGATTGAACACTGAAGCTTTCTTT. It translates to CASGLWGGLNTEAFF.